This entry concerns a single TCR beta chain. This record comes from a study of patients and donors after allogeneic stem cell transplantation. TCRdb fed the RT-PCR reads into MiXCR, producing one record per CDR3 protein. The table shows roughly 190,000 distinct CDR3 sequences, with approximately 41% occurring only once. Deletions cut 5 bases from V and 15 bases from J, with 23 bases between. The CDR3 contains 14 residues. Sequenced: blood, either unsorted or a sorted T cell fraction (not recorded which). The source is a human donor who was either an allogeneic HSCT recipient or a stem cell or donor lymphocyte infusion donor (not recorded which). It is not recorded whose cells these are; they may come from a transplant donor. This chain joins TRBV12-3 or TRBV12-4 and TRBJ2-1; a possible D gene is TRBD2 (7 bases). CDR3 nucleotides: TGTGCCAGCAGTCTCGGGGGGCGCGGCCCGTGGGGGTTCTTC. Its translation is CASSLGGRGPWGFF.